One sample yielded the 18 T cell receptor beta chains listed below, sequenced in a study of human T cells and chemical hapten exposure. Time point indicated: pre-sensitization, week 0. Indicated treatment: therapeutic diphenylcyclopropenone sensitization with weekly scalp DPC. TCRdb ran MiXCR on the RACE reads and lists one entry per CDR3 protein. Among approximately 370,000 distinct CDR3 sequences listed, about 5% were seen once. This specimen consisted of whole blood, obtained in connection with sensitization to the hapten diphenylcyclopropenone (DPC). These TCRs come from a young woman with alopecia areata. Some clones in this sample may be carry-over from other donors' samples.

The DNA of the CDR3 is TGCAGTGCTAGAGATTTAGACAGGGAAATTAATTCACCCCTCCACTTT. It translates to CSARDLDREINSPLHF. The rearrangement uses TRBV20-1 and TRBJ1-6; 7 bases fit TRBD1. CDR1 DFQATT and CDR2 SNEGSKA come from the germline V gene (reference sequence). V lost 0 bases to trimming and J lost 6 bases; unmatched junction nucleotides: 8. This CDR3 has 16 amino acids.

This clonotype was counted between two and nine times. This CDR3 is CASSYGTEVTEAFF. CDR3 bases: TGTGCCAGCAGCTACGGGACAGAAGTCACTGAAGCTTTCTTT. The genes are TRBV5-5 and TRBJ1-1; TRBD1 matches 7 bases. Trimming cost V 3 bases and J 4 bases; bases outside gene matches: 6. This CDR3 contains 14 residues. Germline V gene lookup returns CDR1 SGHKS and CDR2 YYEKEE (reference sequence).

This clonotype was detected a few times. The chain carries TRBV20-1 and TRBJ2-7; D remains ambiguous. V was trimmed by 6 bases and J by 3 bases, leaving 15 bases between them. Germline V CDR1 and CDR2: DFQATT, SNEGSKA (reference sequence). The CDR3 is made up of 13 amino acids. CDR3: CSAPQYQVYEQYF. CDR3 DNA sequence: TGCAGTGCCCCCCAGTATCAGGTCTACGAGCAGTACTTC.

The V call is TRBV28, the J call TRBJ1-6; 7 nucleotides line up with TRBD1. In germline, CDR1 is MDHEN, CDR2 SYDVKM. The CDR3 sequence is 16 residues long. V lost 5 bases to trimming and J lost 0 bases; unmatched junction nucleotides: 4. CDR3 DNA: TGTGCCAGCAGTCGTTACAGGGGCTCCTATAATTCACCCCTCCACTTT. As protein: CASSRYRGSYNSPLHF.

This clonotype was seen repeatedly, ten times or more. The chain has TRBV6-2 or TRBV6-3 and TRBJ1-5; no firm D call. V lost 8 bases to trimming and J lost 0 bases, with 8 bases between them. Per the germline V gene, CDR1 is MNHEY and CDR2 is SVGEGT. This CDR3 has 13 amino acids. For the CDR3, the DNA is TGTGCCAGCGCGGATTATAGCAATCAGCCCCAGCATTTT. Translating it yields CASADYSNQPQHF.

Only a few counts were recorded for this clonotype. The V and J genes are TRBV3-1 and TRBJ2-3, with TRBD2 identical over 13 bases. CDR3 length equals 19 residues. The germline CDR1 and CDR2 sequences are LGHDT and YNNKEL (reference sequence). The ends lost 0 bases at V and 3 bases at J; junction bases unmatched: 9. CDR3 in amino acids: CASSQDSVGLAGRTDTQYF. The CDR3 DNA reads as TGTGCCAGCAGCCAAGACTCCGTGGGACTAGCGGGGAGAACAGATACGCAGTATTTT.

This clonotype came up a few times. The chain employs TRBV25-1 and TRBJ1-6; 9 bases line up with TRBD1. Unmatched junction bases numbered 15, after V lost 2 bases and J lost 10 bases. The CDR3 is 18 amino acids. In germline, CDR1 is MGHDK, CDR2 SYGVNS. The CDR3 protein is CASSELGTGRGNLSPLHF. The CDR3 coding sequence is TGTGCCAGCAGTGAACTGGGGACAGGGAGAGGAAATTTATCACCCCTCCACTTT. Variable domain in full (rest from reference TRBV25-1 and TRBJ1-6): EADIYQTPRYLVIGTGKKITLECSQTMGHDKMYWYQQDPGMELHLIHYSYGVNSTEKGDLSSESTVSRIRTEHFPLTLESARPSHTSQYLCASSELGTGRGNLSPLHFGNGTRLTVT.

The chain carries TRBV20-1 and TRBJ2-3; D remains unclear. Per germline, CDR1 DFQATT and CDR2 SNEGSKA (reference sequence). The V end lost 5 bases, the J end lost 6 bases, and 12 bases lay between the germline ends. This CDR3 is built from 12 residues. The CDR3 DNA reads TGCAGTGCTCGGCGGTTGGGGGATACGCAGTATTTT. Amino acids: CSARRLGDTQYF.

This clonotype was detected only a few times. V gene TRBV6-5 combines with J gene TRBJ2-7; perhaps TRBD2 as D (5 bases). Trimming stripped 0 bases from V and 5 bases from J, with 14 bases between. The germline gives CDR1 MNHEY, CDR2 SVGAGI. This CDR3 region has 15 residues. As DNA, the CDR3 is TGTGCCAGCAGTTACTCCGGACTGCTGGGCGACGAGCAGTACTTC. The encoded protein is CASSYSGLLGDEQYF.

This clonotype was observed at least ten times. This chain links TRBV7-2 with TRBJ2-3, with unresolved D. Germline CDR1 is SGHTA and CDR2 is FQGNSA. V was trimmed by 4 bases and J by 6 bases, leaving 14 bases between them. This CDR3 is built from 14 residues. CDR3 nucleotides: TGTGCCAGCAGCTCCCAAACCGCAAGGGATACGCAGTATTTT. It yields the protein CASSSQTARDTQYF.

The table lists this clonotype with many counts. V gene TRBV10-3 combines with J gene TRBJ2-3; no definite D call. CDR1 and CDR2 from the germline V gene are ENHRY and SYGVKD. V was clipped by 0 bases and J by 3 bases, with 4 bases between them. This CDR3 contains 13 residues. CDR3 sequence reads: CAISESGTDTQYF. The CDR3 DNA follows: TGTGCCATCAGTGAGTCGGGGACAGATACGCAGTATTTT.

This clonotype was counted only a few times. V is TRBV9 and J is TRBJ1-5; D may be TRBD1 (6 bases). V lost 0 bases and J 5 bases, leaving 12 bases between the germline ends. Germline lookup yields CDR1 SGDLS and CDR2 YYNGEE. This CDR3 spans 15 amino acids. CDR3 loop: CASSVDGGQDQPQHF. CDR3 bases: TGTGCCAGCAGCGTAGACGGGGGCCAAGATCAGCCCCAGCATTTT.

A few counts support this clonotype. Here the CDR3 reads CASSPSDTDTQYF. For the CDR3, the DNA is TGTGCCAGCAGCCCTTCCGACACAGATACGCAGTATTTT. The V gene is TRBV28, the J gene TRBJ2-3; D gene ambiguous. Germline CDR1 and CDR2: MDHEN and SYDVKM. The CDR3 extends over 13 amino acids. Trimming pared 6 bases from V and 2 bases from J, leaving 9 bases between.

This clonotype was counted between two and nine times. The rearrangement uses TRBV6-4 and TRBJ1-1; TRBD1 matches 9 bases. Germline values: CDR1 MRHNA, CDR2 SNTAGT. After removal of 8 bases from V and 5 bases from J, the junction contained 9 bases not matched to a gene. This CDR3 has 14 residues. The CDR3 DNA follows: TGTGCCAGCCGGACAGGGGCCTTGGGAACTGAAGCTTTCTTT. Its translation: CASRTGALGTEAFF.

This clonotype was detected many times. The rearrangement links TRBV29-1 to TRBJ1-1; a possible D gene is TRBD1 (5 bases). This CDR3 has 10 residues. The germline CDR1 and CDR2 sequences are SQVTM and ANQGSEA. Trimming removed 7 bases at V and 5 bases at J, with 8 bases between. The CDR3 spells CSGWGTEAFF. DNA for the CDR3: TGCAGCGGCTGGGGGACTGAAGCTTTCTTT.

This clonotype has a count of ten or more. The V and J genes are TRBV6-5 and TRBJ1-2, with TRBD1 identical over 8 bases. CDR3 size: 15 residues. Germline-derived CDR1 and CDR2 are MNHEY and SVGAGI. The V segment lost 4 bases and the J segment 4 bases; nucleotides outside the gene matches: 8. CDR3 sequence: CASSSGQGGSYGYTF. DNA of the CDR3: TGTGCCAGCAGTTCCGGACAGGGAGGTAGCTATGGCTACACCTTC.

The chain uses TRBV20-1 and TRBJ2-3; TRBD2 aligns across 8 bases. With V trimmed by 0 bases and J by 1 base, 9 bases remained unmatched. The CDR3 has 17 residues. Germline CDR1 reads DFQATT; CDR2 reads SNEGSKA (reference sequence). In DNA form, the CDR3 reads TGCAGTGCTAGAGACCCCGCCGCGACTAGCGGCACAGATACGCAGTATTTT. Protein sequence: CSARDPAATSGTDTQYF.

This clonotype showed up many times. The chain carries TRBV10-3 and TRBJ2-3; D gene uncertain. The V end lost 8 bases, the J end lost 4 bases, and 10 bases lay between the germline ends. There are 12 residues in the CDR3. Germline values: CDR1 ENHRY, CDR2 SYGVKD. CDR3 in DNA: TGTGCCATCCACTCGCCCCCAGATACGCAGTATTTT. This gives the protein CAIHSPPDTQYF.